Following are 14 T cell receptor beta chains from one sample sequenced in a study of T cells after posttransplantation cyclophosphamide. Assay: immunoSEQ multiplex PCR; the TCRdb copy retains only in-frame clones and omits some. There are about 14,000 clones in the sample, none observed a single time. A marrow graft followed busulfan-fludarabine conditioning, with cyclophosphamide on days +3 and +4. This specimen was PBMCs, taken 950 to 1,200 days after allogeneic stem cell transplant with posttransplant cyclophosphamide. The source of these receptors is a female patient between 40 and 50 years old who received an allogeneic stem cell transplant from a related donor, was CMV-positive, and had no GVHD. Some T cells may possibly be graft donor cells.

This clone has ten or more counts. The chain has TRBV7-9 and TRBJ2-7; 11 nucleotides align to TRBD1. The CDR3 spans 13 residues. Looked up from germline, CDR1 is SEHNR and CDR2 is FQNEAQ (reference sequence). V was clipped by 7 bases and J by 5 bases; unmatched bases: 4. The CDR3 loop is CASTLDRGHEQYF. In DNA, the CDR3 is TGTGCCAGCACCCTGGACAGGGGGCACGAGCAGTACTTC.

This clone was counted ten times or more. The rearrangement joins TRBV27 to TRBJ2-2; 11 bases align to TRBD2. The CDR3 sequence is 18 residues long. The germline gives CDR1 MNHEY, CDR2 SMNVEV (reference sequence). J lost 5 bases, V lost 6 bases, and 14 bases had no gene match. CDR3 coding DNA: TGTGCCAGCAGGCCAGGGGTCACACTAGCGGGGGTAACCGGGGAGCTGTTTTTT. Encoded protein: CASRPGVTLAGVTGELFF.

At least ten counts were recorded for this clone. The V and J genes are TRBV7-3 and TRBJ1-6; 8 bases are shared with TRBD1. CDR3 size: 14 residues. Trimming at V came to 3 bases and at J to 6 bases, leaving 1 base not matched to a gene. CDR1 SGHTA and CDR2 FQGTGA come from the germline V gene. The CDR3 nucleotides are TGTGCCAGCAGCTTTACAGGGGGTAATTCACCCCTCCACTTT. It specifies CASSFTGGNSPLHF.

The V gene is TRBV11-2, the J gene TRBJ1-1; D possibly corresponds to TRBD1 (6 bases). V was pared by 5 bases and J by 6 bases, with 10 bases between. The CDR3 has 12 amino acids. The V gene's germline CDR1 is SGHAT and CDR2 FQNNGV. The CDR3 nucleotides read TGTGCCAGCAGCCGTGACAGGTCTGAAGCTTTCTTT. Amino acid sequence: CASSRDRSEAFF.

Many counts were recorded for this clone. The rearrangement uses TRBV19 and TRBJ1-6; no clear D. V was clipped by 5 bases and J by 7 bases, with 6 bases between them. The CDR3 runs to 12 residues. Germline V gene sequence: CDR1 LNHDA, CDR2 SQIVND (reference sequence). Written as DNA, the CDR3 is TGTGCCAGTAGTCCCCAAAATTCACCCCTCCACTTT. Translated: CASSPQNSPLHF.

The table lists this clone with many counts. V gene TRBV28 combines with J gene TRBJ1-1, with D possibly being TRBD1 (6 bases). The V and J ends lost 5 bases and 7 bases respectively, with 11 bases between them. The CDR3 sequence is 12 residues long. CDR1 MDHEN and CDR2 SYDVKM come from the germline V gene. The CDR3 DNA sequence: TGTGCCAGCAGTATAGGACAGCTTGAAGCTTTCTTT. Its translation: CASSIGQLEAFF.

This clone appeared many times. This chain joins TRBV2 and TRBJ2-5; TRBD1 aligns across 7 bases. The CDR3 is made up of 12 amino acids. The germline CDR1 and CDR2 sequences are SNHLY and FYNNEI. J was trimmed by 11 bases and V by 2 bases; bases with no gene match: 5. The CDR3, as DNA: TGTGCCAGCAGTGAAACAGGGGTAACGCAGTACTTC. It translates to CASSETGVTQYF.

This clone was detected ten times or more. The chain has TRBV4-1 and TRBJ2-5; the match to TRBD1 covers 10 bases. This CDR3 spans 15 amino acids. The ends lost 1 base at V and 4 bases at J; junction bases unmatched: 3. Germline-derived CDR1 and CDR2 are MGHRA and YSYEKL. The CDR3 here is CASSQGDRGRETQYF. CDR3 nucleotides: TGCGCCAGCAGCCAAGGCGACAGGGGGCGAGAGACCCAGTACTTC.

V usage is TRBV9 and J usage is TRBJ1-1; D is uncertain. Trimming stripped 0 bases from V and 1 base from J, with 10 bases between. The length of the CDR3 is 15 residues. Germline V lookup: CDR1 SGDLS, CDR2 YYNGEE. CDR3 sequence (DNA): TGTGCCAGCAGCGTAGTGAGAGGGCCGAACACTGAAGCTTTCTTT. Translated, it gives CASSVVRGPNTEAFF. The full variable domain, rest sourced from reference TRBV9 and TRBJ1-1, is DSGVTQTPKHLITATGQRVTLRCSPRSGDLSVYWYQQSLDQGLQFLIQYYNGEERAKGNILERFSAQQFPDLHSELNLSSLELGDSALYFCASSVVRGPNTEAFFGQGTRLTVV.

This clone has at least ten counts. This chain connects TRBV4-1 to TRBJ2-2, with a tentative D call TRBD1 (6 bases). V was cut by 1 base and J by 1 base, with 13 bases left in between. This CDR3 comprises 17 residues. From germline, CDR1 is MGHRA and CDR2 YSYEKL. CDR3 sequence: CASSQGLKGQNTGELFF. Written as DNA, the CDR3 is TGCGCCAGCAGCCAAGGGTTGAAGGGACAGAACACCGGGGAGCTGTTTTTT.

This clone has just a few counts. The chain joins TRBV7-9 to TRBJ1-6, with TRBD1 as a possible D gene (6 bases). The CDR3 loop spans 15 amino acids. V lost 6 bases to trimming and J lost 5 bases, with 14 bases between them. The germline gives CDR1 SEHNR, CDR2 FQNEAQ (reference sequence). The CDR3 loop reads CASSLGTPHNSPLHF. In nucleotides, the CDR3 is TGTGCCAGCAGTCTCGGGACACCTCATAATTCACCCCTCCACTTT.

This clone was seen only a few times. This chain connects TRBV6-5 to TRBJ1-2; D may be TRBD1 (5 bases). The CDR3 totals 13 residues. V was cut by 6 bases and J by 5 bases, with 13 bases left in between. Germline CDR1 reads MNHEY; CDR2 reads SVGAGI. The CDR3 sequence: CASRFSQGYGYTF. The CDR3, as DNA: TGTGCCAGCAGATTCTCCCAGGGATATGGCTACACCTTC.

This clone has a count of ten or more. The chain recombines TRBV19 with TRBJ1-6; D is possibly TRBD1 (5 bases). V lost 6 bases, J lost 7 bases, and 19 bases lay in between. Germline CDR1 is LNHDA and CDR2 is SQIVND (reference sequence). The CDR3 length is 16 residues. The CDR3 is CASRKPVPGWNSPLHF. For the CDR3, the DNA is TGTGCCAGTAGGAAACCGGTGCCAGGGTGGAATTCACCCCTCCACTTT.

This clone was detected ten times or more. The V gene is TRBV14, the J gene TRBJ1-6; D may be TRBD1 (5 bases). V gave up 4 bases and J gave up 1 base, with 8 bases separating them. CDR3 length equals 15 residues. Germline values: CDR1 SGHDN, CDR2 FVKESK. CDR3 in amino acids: CASSLTGSYNSPLHF. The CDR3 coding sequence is TGTGCCAGCAGCCTTACAGGATCCTATAATTCACCCCTCCACTTT.